This T cell receptor beta chain emerged from a study of T-cell reconstitution after alpha-beta-depleted transplantation in children. This clonotype was recorded a few times. The antigen remains undetermined. Findings of the study overall: By about two months after transplant, alpha-beta T cells reportedly arose from several hundred graft clones that had expanded. Among T cells one year after transplant, newly produced cells accounted for most counts and diversity. Surviving recipient cells, namely T cells and thymic progenitors, were the source of high day-60 TCRbeta diversity in some patients.

It was with unique molecular identifiers that the TCRbeta library was prepared. TCRdb re-analysed the PCR reads in MiXCR, keeping a single row per CDR3 protein. This sample yields roughly 670,000 distinct CDR3 sequences, of which about an eighth are seen a single time; 0.79% belongs to the top ten. The ends were cut back, 1 base at V and 3 bases at J, with 19 bases in the middle. CDR1 is SGHTA, CDR2 FQGTGA, per germline. CDR3 length: 18 amino acids. This TCR was recovered from a girl aged 2-15 years with congenital amegakaryocytic thrombocytopenia, due to receive a stem cell transplant. This material consisted of PBMCs, taken before TCRalphabeta/CD19-depleted stem cell transplant. The V gene is TRBV7-3, the J gene TRBJ2-1; unclear D gene. CDR3 DNA sequence: TGTGCCAGCAGCTTAAAAGGCCCCGAAAGCGCCAACTACAATGAGCAGTTCTTC. It encodes CASSLKGPESANYNEQFF.